This T cell receptor (beta chain) came from a study of T cells in Graves' hyperthyroidism and ophthalmopathy. At least ten counts were recorded for this clonotype. The TCR beta CDR3 regions underwent amplification using RNA transcripts as the source. The TCR CDR3 first-round RT-PCR relied on the HTBI primer set. TCRdb analysed the multiplex PCR reads with MiXCR anew, one entry per CDR3 protein. The sample holds hundreds of thousands of distinct CDR3 sequences, around 15% seen once. This clonotype was sampled from a woman in her 30s with Graves' hyperthyroidism. The specimen sequenced was blood.

Written as DNA, the CDR3 is TGTGCCAGCAGTTTATCACCAAATAGTCCCGAGCAGTACTTC. Protein sequence: CASSLSPNSPEQYF. The genes are TRBV27 and TRBJ2-7; D ambiguous. Trimming pared 0 bases from V and 6 bases from J, leaving 12 bases between. Germline values: CDR1 MNHEY, CDR2 SMNVEV (reference sequence). The CDR3 consists of 14 residues.